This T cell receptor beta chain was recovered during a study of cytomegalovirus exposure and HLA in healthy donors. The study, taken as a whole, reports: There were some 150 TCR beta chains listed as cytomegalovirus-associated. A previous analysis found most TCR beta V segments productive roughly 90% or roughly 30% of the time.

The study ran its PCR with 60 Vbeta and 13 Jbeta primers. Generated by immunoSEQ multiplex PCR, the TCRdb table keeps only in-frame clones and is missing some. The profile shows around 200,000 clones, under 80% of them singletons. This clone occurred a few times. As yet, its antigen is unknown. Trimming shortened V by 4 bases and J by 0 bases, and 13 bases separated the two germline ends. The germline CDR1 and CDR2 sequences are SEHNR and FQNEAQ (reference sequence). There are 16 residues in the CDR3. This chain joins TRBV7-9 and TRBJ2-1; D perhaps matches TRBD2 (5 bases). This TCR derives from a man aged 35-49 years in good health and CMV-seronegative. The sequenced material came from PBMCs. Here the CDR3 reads CASSSLRGSSYNEQFF. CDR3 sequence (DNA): TGTGCCAGCAGCTCCCTTCGCGGGTCCTCCTACAATGAGCAGTTCTTC. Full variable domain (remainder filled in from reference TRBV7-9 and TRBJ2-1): DTGVSQNPRHKITKRGQNVTFRCDPISEHNRLYWYRQTLGQGPEFLTYFQNEAQLEKSRLLSDRFSAERPKGSFSTLEIQRTEQGDSAMYLCASSSLRGSSYNEQFFGPGTRLTVL.